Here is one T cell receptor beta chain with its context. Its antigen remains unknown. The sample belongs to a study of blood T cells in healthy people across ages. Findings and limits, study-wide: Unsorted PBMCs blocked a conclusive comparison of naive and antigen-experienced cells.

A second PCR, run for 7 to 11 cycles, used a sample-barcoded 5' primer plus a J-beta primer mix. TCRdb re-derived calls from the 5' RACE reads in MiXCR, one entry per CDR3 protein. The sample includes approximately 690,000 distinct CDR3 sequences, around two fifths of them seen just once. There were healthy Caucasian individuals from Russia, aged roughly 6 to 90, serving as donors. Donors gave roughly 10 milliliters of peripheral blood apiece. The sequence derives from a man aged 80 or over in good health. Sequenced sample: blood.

CDR3 DNA sequence: TGTGCCAGCAGTGAATGGGCTAATGAAAAACTGTTTTTT. Translating it yields CASSEWANEKLFF. The chain uses TRBV6-1 and TRBJ1-4; D uncertain. The CDR3 sequence is 13 residues long. Germline CDR1 MNHNS, CDR2 SASEGT. Deletions cut 2 bases from V and 3 bases from J, with 4 bases between.